This TCR beta chain was recovered during a study of T-cell reconstitution after alpha-beta-depleted transplantation in children. V shed 0 bases and J shed 0 bases, with 12 bases lying between them. Germline CDR1 DFQATT, CDR2 SNEGSKA (reference sequence). The CDR3 runs to 15 residues. Unique molecular identifiers were used in preparing the TCRbeta library. TCRdb reanalysed the PCR reads using MiXCR and keeps one entry per CDR3 protein. This table has about 900,000 distinct CDR3 sequences, about 29% appearing once. Only a few counts were recorded for this clonotype. What it binds is not known. Study-wide results and limits: Surviving recipient T cells and thymic progenitors accounted for the high day-60 TCRbeta diversity observed in some patients. Alpha-beta T cells about two months after transplant reportedly derived from several hundred expanded graft clones. The authors attributed T-cell counts and diversity one year after transplant mostly to newly produced T cells.

This TCR was sampled from a boy in the first two years of life who had a stem cell transplant for SCID, so the T cells may come from the graft donor. Sample: PBMCs, mostly from graft donor cells, taken 360 days after TCRalphabeta/CD19-depleted stem cell transplant. This chain links TRBV20-1 with TRBJ2-7; D unresolved. The CDR3 DNA reads TGCAGTGCTAGAGATCGTGCCGGGTTCTCCTACGAGCAGTACTTC. Its translation is CSARDRAGFSYEQYF.